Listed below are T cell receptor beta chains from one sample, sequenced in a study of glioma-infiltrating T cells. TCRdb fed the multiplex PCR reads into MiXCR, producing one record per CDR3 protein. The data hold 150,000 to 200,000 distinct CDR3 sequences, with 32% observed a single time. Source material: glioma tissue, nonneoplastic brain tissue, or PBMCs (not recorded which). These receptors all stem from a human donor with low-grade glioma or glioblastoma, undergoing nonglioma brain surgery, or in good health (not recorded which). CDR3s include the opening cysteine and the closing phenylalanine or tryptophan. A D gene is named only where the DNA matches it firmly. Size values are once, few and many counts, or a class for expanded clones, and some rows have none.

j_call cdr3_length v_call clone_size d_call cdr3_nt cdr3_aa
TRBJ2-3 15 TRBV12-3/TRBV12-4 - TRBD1 TGTGCCAGCACCCGACAGGGGGCAGGGTCAGATACGCAGTATTTT CASTRQGAGSDTQYF
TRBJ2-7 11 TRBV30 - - TGTGCCTGGGCGGGGTTCTACGAGCAGTACTTC CAWAGFYEQYF
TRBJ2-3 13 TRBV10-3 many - TGTGCCATCAGTCCAATGAGGGCAGATACGCAGTATTTT CAISPMRADTQYF
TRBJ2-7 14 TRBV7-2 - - TGTGCCAGCAGCTTAGGGGACTCCTCCTACGAGCAGTACTTC CASSLGDSSYEQYF
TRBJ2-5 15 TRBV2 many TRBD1 TGTGCCAGCAGTGAAGGGGGACAGAGAGTAGAGACCCAGTACTTC CASSEGGQRVETQYF
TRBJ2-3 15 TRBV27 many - TGTGCCAGCAGTTCGCTAGTAAATCCGGTAGATACGCAGTATTTT CASSSLVNPVDTQYF
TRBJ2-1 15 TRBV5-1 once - TGTGCCAGCAGCTTGGCGGTTGGACGGCTTGATAAGCAGTTCTTC CASSLAVGRLDKQFF
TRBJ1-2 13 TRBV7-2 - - TGTGCCAGCAGCCTATCCGAGTGGAGTGGCTACACCTTC CASSLSEWSGYTF
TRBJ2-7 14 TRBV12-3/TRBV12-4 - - TGTGCCAGCAGTCCCGGGACTCTTGGCTACGAGCAGTACTTC CASSPGTLGYEQYF
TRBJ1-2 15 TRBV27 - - TGTGCTAGCAGTCCCGAATGGTTCATTAACAGTGGCTACACCTTC CASSPEWFINSGYTF
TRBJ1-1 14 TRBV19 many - TGTGCCAGTAGTATTAGAGGGGTTAACACTGAAGCTTTCTTT CASSIRGVNTEAFF
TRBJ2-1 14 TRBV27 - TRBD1 TGTGCCAGCAGTTCCGGACAGGGGGCCTATGAGCAGTTCTTC CASSSGQGAYEQFF
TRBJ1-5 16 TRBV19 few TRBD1 TGTGCCAGTAGTATAACCGAGACAGGGGTGGACCAGCCCCAGCATTTT CASSITETGVDQPQHF
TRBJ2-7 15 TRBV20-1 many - TGCAGTGCGGAGGTTGGGACCGACTTTTCCTACGAGCAGTACTTC CSAEVGTDFSYEQYF
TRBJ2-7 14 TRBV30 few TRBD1 TGTGCCTGGACCACCGGGACAGGGTCTGACGAGCAGTACTTC CAWTTGTGSDEQYF
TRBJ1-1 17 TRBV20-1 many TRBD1 TGCAGTGCTAGAGTCGCAGGGGGCGAGGCACGGAACACTGAAGCTTTCTTT CSARVAGGEARNTEAFF
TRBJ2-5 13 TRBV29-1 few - TGCAGCGCCCGTCGGGACACACAAGAGACCCAGTACTTC CSARRDTQETQYF
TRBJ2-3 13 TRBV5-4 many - TGTGCCAGCAGTTCTAGAAACACAGATACGCAGTATTTT CASSSRNTDTQYF
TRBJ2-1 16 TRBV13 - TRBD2 TGTGCCAGCAGCTTGGGACTAGCGGACTCCTACAATGAGCAGTTCTTC CASSLGLADSYNEQFF
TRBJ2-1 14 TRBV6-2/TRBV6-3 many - TGTGCCAGCAGTTACTCCCTCGACTACGGTGAGCAGTTCTTC CASSYSLDYGEQFF
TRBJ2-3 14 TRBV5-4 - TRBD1 TGTGCCAGCACGCACAGGGGCCGAACAGATACGCAGTATTTT CASTHRGRTDTQYF
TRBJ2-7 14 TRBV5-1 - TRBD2 TGCGCCAGCAGCTTCGAAAGGACTAGTACCACGCAGTACTTC CASSFERTSTTQYF
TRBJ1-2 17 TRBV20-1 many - TGCAGTGCTAATGATTTGTATAAGGGGGAGGATAACTATGGCTACACCTTC CSANDLYKGEDNYGYTF
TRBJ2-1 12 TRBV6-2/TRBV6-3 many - TGTGCCAGCAGCGGCAGGGCGGATGAGCAGTTCTTC CASSGRADEQFF
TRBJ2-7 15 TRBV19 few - TGTGCCAGTAGTCTAGATCTTTCGGCGACCTACGAGCAGTACTTC CASSLDLSATYEQYF
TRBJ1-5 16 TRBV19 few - TGTGCCAGTAGTAACCCCTTTAGAGGGGGCAATCAGCCCCAGCATTTT CASSNPFRGGNQPQHF
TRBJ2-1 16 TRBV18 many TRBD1 TGTGCCAGCTCACCGTACCGGGACAGGGCGTACAATGAGCAGTTCTTC CASSPYRDRAYNEQFF
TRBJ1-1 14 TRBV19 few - TGTGTCAGTAGAGAACAGGTCGCGAACACTGAAGCTTTCTTT CVSREQVANTEAFF
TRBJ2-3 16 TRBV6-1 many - TGTGCCAGCAGTCAGAGACAGTCCCCAAACACAGATACGCAGTATTTT CASSQRQSPNTDTQYF
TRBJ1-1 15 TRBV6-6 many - TGTGCCAGCAGTTACCCTTTGGACCTTTCCACTGAAGCTTTCTTT CASSYPLDLSTEAFF
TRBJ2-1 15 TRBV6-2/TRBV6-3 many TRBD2 TGTGCCACCACGAAAAGCGGGAGCTCCTACAATGAGCAGTTCTTC CATTKSGSSYNEQFF